Each of the 12 T cell receptor beta chains below was sequenced from the same sample in a study of blood T cell repertoires in COVID-19. The protocol was immunoSEQ multiplex PCR, while the TCRdb copy is restricted to in-frame clones and leaves out a portion. The sample lists a few hundred thousand clones, 80% to 90% occurring once. The sample comprised PBMCs or T cells enriched from blood (not recorded which). Receptors were obtained from a woman in her fifties or sixties who had recovered from COVID-19.

The J gene is TRBJ1-1, the V gene TRBV28; tentatively, D is TRBD1 (5 bases). The CDR3 spans 12 residues. Germline V gene data show CDR1 as MDHEN and CDR2 as SYDVKM. Trimming took 8 bases from V and 3 from J, leaving 10 bases between them. The CDR3 sequence: CASRQRDTEAFF. As DNA, the CDR3 is TGTGCCAGCCGACAGAGAGACACTGAAGCTTTCTTT.

V and J are TRBV20-1 and TRBJ2-7, with D perhaps matching TRBD2 (6 bases). The germline V gene encodes CDR1 DFQATT and CDR2 SNEGSKA (reference sequence). With 6 bases removed from V and 4 bases from J, the gap between germline ends came to 7 bases. CDR3 length: 10 amino acids. In DNA, the CDR3 is TGCAGTGCGGGGAGGTACGAGCAGTACTTC. Translating it yields CSAGRYEQYF.

The gene calls are TRBV18 and TRBJ2-4; TRBD1 matches at 8 bases. The CDR3 loop spans 16 amino acids. Germline V gene data show CDR1 as KGHSH and CDR2 as LQKENI. The ends lost 0 bases at V and 5 bases at J; junction bases unmatched: 6. The CDR3 DNA sequence: TGTGCCAGCTCACCACCTACTAACAGGGGGGAAAACATTCAGTACTTC. Translating it yields CASSPPTNRGENIQYF.

This clone was detected only once. This chain connects TRBV9 to TRBJ2-3; 9 positions agree with TRBD2. Germline V gene sequence: CDR1 SGDLS, CDR2 YYNGEE. The CDR3 is 18 residues long. With 4 bases clipped from V and 0 bases from J, the junction kept 12 bases outside the gene matches. CDR3 bases: TGTGCCAGCAGCTCGGGGGTAGCGGGAGCTTCGAGCACAGATACGCAGTATTTT. Its translation is CASSSGVAGASSTDTQYF. Filled out from reference TRBV9 and TRBJ2-3, the complete variable domain reads DSGVTQTPKHLITATGQRVTLRCSPRSGDLSVYWYQQSLDQGLQFLIQYYNGEERAKGNILERFSAQQFPDLHSELNLSSLELGDSALYFCASSSGVAGASSTDTQYFGPGTRLTVL.

This clone was picked up one time. The V gene is TRBV7-9, the J gene TRBJ2-5; D gene uncertain. The germline V gene encodes CDR1 SEHNR and CDR2 FQNEAQ (reference sequence). The length of the CDR3 is 13 residues. The ends were cut back, 1 base at V and 1 base at J, with 4 bases in the middle. The CDR3 is CASSLELQETQYF. The DNA for the CDR3 is TGTGCCAGCAGCTTAGAGCTCCAAGAGACCCAGTACTTC.

This chain connects TRBV7-8 to TRBJ1-5; D is ambiguous. This CDR3 contains 17 residues. Trimming left V 1 base short and J 0 bases short, with 13 bases between. CDR1 is SGHVS, CDR2 FQNEAQ, per germline. In nucleotides, the CDR3 is TGTGCCAGCAGCTTAGGGGTGACACAGAATAGCAATCAGCCCCAGCATTTT. This encodes CASSLGVTQNSNQPQHF.

The genes are TRBV3-1 (or the pseudogene TRBV3-2) and TRBJ2-3, with TRBD1 as a possible D gene (5 bases). With 2 bases removed from V and 2 bases from J, the gap between germline ends came to 8 bases. The germline gives CDR1 LGHDT, CDR2 YNNKEL (reference sequence). This CDR3 is built from 14 residues. The CDR3: CASSQKGITDTQYF. CDR3 sequence (DNA): TGTGCCAGCAGCCAAAAGGGGATCACAGATACGCAGTATTTT.

The chain combines TRBV28 with TRBJ2-7; the match to TRBD1 covers 10 bases. The CDR3 runs to 13 residues. J gave up 4 bases and V 4 bases, and 1 base lay outside the gene matches. Germline assignment: CDR1 MDHEN and CDR2 SYDVKM. CDR3 sequence (DNA): TGTGCCAGCAGTTCGGGACAGGGGTACGAGCAGTACTTC. The encoded protein is CASSSGQGYEQYF.

J is TRBJ1-1 and V is TRBV19, with D maybe TRBD1 (6 bases). Germline V gene lookup returns CDR1 LNHDA and CDR2 SQIVND (reference sequence). The CDR3 sequence is 12 residues long. The V end lost 8 bases, the J end lost 0 bases, and 7 bases lay between the germline ends. The DNA of the CDR3 is TGTGCCAGTGGGGACATGAACACTGAAGCTTTCTTT. Translation: CASGDMNTEAFF.

The V gene is TRBV27, the J gene TRBJ1-1; D unresolved. CDR3 size: 13 residues. V lost 3 bases and J lost 3, with 8 bases in between. In germline, CDR1 is MNHEY, CDR2 SMNVEV (reference sequence). The CDR3 loop is CASSFQEYTEAFF. CDR3 coding DNA: TGTGCCAGCAGTTTTCAGGAATACACTGAAGCTTTCTTT.

This chain connects TRBV28 to TRBJ2-4; possible D gene TRBD1, 6 bases. Germline V gives CDR1 MDHEN, CDR2 SYDVKM. The CDR3 has 15 residues. Trimming pared 4 bases from V and 2 bases from J, leaving 12 bases between. CDR3 bases: TGTGCCAGCAGTTCCGGGGACAAGACCAAAAACATTCAGTACTTC. Encoded protein: CASSSGDKTKNIQYF.

The rearrangement uses TRBV7-2 and TRBJ2-5, with 11 bases that match TRBD2. The CDR3 is 16 amino acids. The trim removed 5 bases at V and 4 bases at J, leaving 9 bases unmatched. CDR1 is SGHTA, CDR2 FQGNSA, per germline. The CDR3 reads CASSSTGTSGGETQYF. The CDR3 nucleotides are TGTGCCAGCAGCAGTACCGGGACTAGCGGAGGAGAGACCCAGTACTTC.